The present TCR beta chain was sequenced within a study of tumor-infiltrating lymphocytes in oesophageal squamous cell carcinoma. TCRdb recomputed calls from the PCR reads with MiXCR, one row per CDR3 protein. The sample has 15,000 to 20,000 distinct CDR3 sequences, over 40% seen once. V was clipped by 0 bases and J by 3 bases, with 12 bases between them. Per the germline V gene, CDR1 is SEHNR and CDR2 is FQNEAQ (reference sequence). The CDR3 totals 16 residues. In its sample, this clonotype is medium-sized. This sequence joins TRBV7-9 and TRBJ2-1; the D is unclear. What was sequenced was normal esophageal tissue next to the tumor. The receptor was derived from a male donor with esophageal squamous cell carcinoma. The CDR3, as DNA: TGTGCCAGCAGCTTAGCGCTGGGTGGATTCTACAATGAGCAGTTCTTC. Translated, it gives CASSLALGGFYNEQFF.